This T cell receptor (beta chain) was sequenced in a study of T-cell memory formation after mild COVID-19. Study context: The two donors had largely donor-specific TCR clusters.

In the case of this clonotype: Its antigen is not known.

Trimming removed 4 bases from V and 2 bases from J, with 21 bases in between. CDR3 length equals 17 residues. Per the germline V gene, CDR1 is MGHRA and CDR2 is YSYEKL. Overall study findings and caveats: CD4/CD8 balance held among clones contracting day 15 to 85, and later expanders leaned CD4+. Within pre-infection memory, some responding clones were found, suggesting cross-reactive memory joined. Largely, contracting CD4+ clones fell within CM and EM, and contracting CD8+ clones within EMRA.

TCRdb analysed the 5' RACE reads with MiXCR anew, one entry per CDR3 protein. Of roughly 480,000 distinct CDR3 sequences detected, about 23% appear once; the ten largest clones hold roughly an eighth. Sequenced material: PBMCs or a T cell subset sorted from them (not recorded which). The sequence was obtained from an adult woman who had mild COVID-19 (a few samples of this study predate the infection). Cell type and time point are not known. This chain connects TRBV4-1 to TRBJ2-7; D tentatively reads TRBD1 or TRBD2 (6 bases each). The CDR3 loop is CASSPSGGRGGTYEQYF. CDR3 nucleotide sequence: TGCGCCAGCAGCCCCTCCGGGGGCAGGGGTGGGACCTACGAGCAGTACTTC.